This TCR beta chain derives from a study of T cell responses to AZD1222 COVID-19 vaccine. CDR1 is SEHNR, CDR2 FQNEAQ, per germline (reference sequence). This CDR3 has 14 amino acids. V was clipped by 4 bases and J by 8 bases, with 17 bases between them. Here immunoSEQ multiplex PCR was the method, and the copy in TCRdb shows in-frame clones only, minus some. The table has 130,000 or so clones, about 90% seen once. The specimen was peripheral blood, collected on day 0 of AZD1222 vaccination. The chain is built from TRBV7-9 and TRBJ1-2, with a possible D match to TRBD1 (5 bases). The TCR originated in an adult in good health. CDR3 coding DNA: TGTGCCAGCAGCTACGGACACCCAGGGTTGGGCTACACCTTC. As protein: CASSYGHPGLGYTF.